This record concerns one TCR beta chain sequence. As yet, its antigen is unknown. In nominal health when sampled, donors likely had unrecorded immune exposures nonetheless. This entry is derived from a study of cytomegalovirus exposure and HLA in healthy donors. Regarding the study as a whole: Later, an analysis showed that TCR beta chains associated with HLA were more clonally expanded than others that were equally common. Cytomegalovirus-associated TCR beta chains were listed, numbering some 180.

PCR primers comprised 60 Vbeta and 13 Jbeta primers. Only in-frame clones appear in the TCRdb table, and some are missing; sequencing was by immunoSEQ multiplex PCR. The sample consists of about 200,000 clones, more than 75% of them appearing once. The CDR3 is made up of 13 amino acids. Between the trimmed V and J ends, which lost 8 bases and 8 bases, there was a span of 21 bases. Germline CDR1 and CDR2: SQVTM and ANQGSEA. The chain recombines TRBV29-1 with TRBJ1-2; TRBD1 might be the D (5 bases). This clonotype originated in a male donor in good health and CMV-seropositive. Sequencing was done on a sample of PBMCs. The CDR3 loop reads CSFRDSRDWGYTF. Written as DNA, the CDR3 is TGCAGCTTTAGGGACTCCCGCGATTGGGGCTACACCTTC.